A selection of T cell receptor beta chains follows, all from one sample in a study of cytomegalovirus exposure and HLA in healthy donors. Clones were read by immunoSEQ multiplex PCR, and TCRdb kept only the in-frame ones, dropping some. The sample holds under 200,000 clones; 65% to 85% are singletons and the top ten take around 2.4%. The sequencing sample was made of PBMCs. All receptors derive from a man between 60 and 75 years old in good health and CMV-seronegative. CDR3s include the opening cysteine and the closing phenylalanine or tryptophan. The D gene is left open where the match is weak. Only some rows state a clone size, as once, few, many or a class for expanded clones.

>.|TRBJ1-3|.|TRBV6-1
TGTGCCAGCAGTGCGTACAGGGTTGGAAACACCATATATTTT
CASSAYRVGNTIYF
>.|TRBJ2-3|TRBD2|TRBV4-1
TGCGCCAGCAGCCAAGATGCGGCGGGAGACCCTTCCACAGATACGCAGTATTTT
CASSQDAAGDPSTDTQYF
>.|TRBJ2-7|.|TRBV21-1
TGTGCCAGCAGCAGTCCCGGGAAGCAGTACTTC
CASSSPGKQYF
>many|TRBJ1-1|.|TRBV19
TGTGCCAGTAGTATAACTAATAGGTGGACTGAAGCTTTCTTT
CASSITNRWTEAFF
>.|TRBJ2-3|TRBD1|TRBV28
TGTGCCAGCAGCAAGGACAGGGGAACTAGCACAGATACGCAGTATTTT
CASSKDRGTSTDTQYF
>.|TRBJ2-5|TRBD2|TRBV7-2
TGTGCCAGCAGCTTGGCTAGCGGGAGGGTTAGCGAGACCCAGTACTTC
CASSLASGRVSETQYF
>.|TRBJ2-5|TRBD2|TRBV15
TGTGCCACCAGCAGACTGGCTAGCGGGGGGGCGGGGCAAGAGACCCAGTACTTC
CATSRLASGGAGQETQYF
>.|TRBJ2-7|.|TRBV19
TGTGCCAGTAGGGGAAGGACACTAGAGCAGTACTTC
CASRGRTLEQYF
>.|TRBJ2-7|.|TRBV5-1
TGCGCCAGCACCCCTGGGGCCTCTACTCGGGAGCAGTACTTC
CASTPGASTREQYF
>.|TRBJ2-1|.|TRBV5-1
TGCGCCAGCAGTTATGGTGAGGTGGGGTTCTTC
CASSYGEVGFF
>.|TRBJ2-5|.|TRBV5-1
TGCGCCAGCAGCTCGACGATCAGGGGTATGGAGACCCAGTACTTC
CASSSTIRGMETQYF
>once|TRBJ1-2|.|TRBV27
TGTGCCAGCAAGATAGACGCCCAGGGTTATGGCTACACCTTC
CASKIDAQGYGYTF
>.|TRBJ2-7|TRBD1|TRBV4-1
TGCGCCAGCAGCCAAGCCGGGACAGGGGCTTCCGAGCAGTACTTC
CASSQAGTGASEQYF
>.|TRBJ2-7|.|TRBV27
TGTGCCAGCAGTTTTGCGGCAGAGACCTACGAGCAGTACTTC
CASSFAAETYEQYF
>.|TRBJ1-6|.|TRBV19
TGTGCCAGTAGTGAACGGGAGAATTCACCCCTCCACTTT
CASSERENSPLHF
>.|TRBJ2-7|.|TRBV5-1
TGCGCCAGCAGCTTGGGGGCAGGCGCTCTCTACGAGCAGTACTTC
CASSLGAGALYEQYF
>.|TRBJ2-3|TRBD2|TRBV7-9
TGTGCCAGCAGCCCTCGTAGGACTAGCGGTACGCAGTATTTT
CASSPRRTSGTQYF
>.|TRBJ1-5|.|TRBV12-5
TGTGCTAGTGGTTTGACAGGACAGCTCAATCAGCCCCAGCATTTT
CASGLTGQLNQPQHF
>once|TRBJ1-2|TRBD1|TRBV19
TGTGCCAGTAGCAACGGACAGGGCGTAAATGGCTACACCTTC
CASSNGQGVNGYTF